This entry lists 9 T cell receptor beta chains sequenced from one sample in a study of blood T cell repertoires in COVID-19. Clones were sequenced by immunoSEQ multiplex PCR, and TCRdb holds only the in-frame ones, with some missing. The sample consists of more than 300,000 clones, around nine tenths of them appearing once. The sequencing input was PBMCs or T cells enriched from blood (not recorded which). Source of these receptors: a woman in her 30s who had recovered from COVID-19.

The gene calls are TRBV28 and TRBJ2-2; TRBD1 agrees at 9 bases. Germline V gene data show CDR1 as MDHEN and CDR2 as SYDVKM. The CDR3 loop spans 17 amino acids. V dropped 4 bases and J dropped 5; count of bases not matched to a gene: 11. The DNA for the CDR3 is TGTGCCAGCAGTTCGTACAGGGGGCGGGATCGGACCGGGGAGCTGTTTTTT. Translating it yields CASSSYRGRDRTGELFF.

The chain is built from TRBV28 and TRBJ1-6; 8 bases are shared with TRBD1. Germline values: CDR1 MDHEN, CDR2 SYDVKM. This CDR3 contains 16 residues. The J segment lost 8 bases and the V segment lost 6 bases, leaving 12 bases of the junction unmatched. The CDR3 spells CASSLDRGMQDSPLHF. In nucleotides, the CDR3 is TGTGCCAGCAGCCTCGACAGGGGTATGCAGGATTCACCCCTCCACTTT.

The V call is TRBV7-2, the J call TRBJ2-1, with D possibly being TRBD1 (6 bases). The germline V and J ends were trimmed by 2 bases and 9 bases, with 14 bases remaining between them. The CDR3 covers 14 residues. CDR1 and CDR2 from the germline V gene are SGHTA and FQGNSA. DNA for the CDR3: TGTGCCAGCAGCTTAATGGCAGGGGTTCCTGAGCAGTTCTTC. Its protein product is CASSLMAGVPEQFF.

The chain combines TRBV7-9 with TRBJ1-1, with D perhaps matching TRBD1 (5 bases). The CDR3 runs 14 residues. Trimming removed 2 bases at V and 3 bases at J, with 10 bases between. Germline-derived CDR1 and CDR2 are SEHNR and FQNEAQ (reference sequence). The CDR3 region has the DNA TGTGCCAGCAGCTTAAAAGGGGCTGACACTGAAGCTTTCTTT. It codes for CASSLKGADTEAFF. Using reference TRBV7-9 and TRBJ1-1 for the parts outside the CDR3, the full variable domain is DTGVSQNPRHKITKRGQNVTFRCDPISEHNRLYWYRQTLGQGPEFLTYFQNEAQLEKSRLLSDRFSAERPKGSFSTLEIQRTEQGDSAMYLCASSLKGADTEAFFGQGTRLTVV.

The chain combines TRBV6-2 or TRBV6-3 with TRBJ2-3, with 7 bases fitting TRBD2. V shed 2 bases and J 0 bases; nucleotides not matched to a gene: 5. The CDR3 consists of 16 residues. The V gene's germline CDR1 is MNHEY and CDR2 SVGEGT. The CDR3 nucleotides read TGTGCCAGCAGTTACGTTAGTAGCGGGAGCACAGATACGCAGTATTTT. Translation: CASSYVSSGSTDTQYF.

This clone was detected only once. The chain employs TRBV27 and TRBJ2-2; D remains ambiguous. Trimming removed 5 bases from V and 0 bases from J, with 10 bases in between. In germline, CDR1 is MNHEY, CDR2 SMNVEV (reference sequence). The CDR3 extends over 15 amino acids. In nucleotides, the CDR3 is TGTGCCAGCAGTCCGCTACTACCGAACACCGGGGAGCTGTTTTTT. Protein: CASSPLLPNTGELFF.

The chain has TRBV11-3 and TRBJ2-1, with TRBD1 matching 12 bases. The V gene's germline CDR1 is SGHNT and CDR2 YENEEA. The CDR3 spans 16 residues. The ends lost 5 bases at V and 7 bases at J; junction bases unmatched: 9. Here the CDR3 DNA reads TGTGCCAGCAGCAGGGGACAGGGGGCGCCGAGAAATGAGCAGTTCTTC. Its protein product is CASSRGQGAPRNEQFF.

The CDR3 is CASSLAVQGGEKLFF. The CDR3, as DNA: TGCGCCAGCAGCTTGGCCGTACAGGGAGGGGAAAAACTGTTTTTT. This chain joins TRBV5-1 and TRBJ1-4; D is perhaps TRBD1 (6 bases). Germline assignment: CDR1 SGHRS and CDR2 YFSETQ. V lost 0 bases and J 8 bases, leaving 14 bases between the germline ends. The CDR3 is 15 residues long. The full variable domain, completed using reference TRBV5-1 and TRBJ1-4, is KAGVTQTPRYLIKTRGQQVTLSCSPISGHRSVSWYQQTPGQGLQFLFEYFSETQRNKGNFPGRFSGRQFSNSRSEMNVSTLELGDSALYLCASSLAVQGGEKLFFGSGTQLSVL.

The chain carries TRBV6-5 and TRBJ2-2; D may be TRBD2 (5 bases). Trimming removed 6 bases from V and 2 bases from J, with 13 bases in between. The CDR3 spans 15 residues. Per the germline V gene, CDR1 is MNHEY and CDR2 is SVGAGI. The CDR3 sequence is CASREEGPNTGELFF. CDR3 DNA: TGTGCCAGCAGGGAGGAAGGGCCTAACACCGGGGAGCTGTTTTTT.